The clone carrying this T cell receptor beta chain has just one count. Random-hexamer reverse transcription was applied to about 0.45 to 1 ug RNA. Multiplex immunoSEQ PCR targeted 54 Vbeta and 13 Jbeta TCR beta segments. TCRdb reprocessed the immunoSEQ multiplex PCR reads with MiXCR, giving one entry per CDR3 protein. Among around 300,000 distinct CDR3 sequences listed, just over 90% were seen once. This CDR3 spans 15 amino acids. Germline CDR1 reads SGHNT; CDR2 reads YYREEE (reference sequence). V dropped 4 bases and J dropped 9; count of bases not matched to a gene: 10. The sample is drawn from a study of CD8 T cells in Susac syndrome. High-throughput TCR beta sequencing covered peripheral CD8+ and CD4+ T cells. Relapsing-remitting disease, either stable or active, was present in the treatment-naive patients who were the multiple sclerosis controls. Bulk CD8+ and CD4+ cells came from magnetic negative isolation; CD8+ TEMRA by FACS.

Sequenced material: CD4+ T cells from PBMCs. The chain is built from TRBV5-4 and TRBJ2-4; 10 bases are shared with TRBD2. The clonotype originates from a human donor with multiple sclerosis. The CDR3 spells CASSPSLAGVSIQYF. CDR3 bases: TGTGCCAGCAGCCCCAGTCTAGCGGGAGTTAGCATTCAGTACTTC.